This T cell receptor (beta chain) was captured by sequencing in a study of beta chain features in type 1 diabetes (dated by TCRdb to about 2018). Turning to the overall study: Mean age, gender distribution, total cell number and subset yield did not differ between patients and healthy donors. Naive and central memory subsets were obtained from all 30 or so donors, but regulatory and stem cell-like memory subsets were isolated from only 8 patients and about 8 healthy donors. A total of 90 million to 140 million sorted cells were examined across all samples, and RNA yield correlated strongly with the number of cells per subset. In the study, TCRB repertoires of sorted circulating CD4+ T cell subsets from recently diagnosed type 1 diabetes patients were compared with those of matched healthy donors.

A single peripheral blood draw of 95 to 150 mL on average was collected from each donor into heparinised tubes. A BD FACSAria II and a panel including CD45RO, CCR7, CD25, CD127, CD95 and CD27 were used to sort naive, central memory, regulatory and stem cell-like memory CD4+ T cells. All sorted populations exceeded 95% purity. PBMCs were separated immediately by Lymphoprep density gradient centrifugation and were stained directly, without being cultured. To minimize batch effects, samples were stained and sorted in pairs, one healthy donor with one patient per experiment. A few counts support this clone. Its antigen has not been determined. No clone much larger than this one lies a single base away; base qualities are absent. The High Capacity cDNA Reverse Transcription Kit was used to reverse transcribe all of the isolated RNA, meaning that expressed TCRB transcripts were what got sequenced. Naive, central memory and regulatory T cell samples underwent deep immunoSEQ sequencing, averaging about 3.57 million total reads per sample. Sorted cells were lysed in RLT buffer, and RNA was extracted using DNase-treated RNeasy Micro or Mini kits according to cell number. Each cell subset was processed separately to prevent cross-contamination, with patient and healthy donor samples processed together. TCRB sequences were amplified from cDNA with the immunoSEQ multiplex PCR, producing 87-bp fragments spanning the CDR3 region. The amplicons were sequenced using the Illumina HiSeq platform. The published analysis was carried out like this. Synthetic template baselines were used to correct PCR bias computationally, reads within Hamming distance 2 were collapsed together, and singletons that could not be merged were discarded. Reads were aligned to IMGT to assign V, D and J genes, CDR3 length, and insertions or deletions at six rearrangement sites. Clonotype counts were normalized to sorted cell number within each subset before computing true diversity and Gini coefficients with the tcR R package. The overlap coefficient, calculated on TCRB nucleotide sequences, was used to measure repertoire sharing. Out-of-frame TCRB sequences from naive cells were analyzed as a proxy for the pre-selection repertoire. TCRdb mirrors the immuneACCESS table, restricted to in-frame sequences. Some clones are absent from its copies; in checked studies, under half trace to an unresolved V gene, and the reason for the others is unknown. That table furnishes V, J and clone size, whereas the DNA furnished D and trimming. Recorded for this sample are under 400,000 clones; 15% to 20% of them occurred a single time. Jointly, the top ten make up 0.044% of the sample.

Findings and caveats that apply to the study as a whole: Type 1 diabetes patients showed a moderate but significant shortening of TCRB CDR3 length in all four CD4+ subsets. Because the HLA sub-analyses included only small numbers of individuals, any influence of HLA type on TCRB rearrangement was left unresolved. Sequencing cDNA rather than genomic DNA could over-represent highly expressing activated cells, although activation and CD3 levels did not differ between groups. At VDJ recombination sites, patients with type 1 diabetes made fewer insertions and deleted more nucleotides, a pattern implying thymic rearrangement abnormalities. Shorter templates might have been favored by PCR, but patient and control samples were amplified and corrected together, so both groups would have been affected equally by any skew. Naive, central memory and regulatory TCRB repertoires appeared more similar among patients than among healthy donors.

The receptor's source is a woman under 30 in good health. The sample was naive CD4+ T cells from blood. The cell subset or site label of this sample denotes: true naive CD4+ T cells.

At the DNA level, the sequence is TGTGCCAGCAGTTACGATGGACAGGGAATCACTGAAGCTTTCTTT. The translation is CASSYDGQGITEAFF. In this chain, TRBV6-6 is recombined with TRBJ1-1; 8 central nucleotides agree with TRBD1. From the cysteine up to the phenylalanine, the CDR3 has a length of 15 residues. The sequence is cut down to CDR3 DNA, 45 bases in frame from base 1. Clipping removes 2 bases from V and 4 bases from J, with 6 as the unmatched junction base count. As encoded in the germline V gene (reference sequence), CDR1 is MNHNY while CDR2 is SVGAGI.